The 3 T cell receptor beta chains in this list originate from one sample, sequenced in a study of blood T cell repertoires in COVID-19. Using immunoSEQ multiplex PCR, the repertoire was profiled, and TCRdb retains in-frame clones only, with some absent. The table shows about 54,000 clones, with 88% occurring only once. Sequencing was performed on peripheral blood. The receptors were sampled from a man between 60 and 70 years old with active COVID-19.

The CDR3 loop is CASSPRLGLAGNTDTQYF. The CDR3 DNA follows: TGTGCCAGCTCACCCCGCTTGGGACTAGCGGGAAACACAGATACGCAGTATTTT. The chain couples TRBV18 to TRBJ2-3; 13 bases fit TRBD2. The germline gives CDR1 KGHSH, CDR2 LQKENI. V was clipped by 3 bases and J by 2 bases; unmatched bases: 8. The CDR3 runs 18 residues.

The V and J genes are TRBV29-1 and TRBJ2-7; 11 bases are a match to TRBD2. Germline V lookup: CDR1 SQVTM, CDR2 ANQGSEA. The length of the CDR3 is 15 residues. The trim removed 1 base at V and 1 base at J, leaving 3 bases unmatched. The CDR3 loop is CSVEGASGRSYEQYF. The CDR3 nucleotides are TGCAGCGTTGAAGGAGCTAGCGGGAGGTCCTACGAGCAGTACTTC.

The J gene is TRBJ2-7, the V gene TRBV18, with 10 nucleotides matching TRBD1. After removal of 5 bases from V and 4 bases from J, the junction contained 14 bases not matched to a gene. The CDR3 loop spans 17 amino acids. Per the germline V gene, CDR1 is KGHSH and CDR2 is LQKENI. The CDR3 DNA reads TGTGCCAGCTCATCCCCCGGGACAGGGGACGGTCGGTACGAGCAGTACTTC. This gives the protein CASSSPGTGDGRYEQYF.